Listed below are T cell receptor beta chains from one sample, sequenced in a study of blood T cell repertoires in COVID-19. Sequenced by immunoSEQ multiplex PCR; TCRdb stores in-frame clones only, minus some. The repertoire holds 17,000 or so clones, with 78% as singletons. The sample comprised peripheral blood. All receptors come from a man aged 55 to 70 with active or convalescent COVID-19. Both conserved end residues are part of each CDR3. A D gene is named only where the DNA matches it firmly. Expanded clones get a size class; other rows say once, few or many, or leave the size out.

v_gene,j_gene,d_gene,abundance,CDR3aa,CDR3nt
TRBV4-2,TRBJ1-5,-,-,CASSPSREQPQHF,TGTGCCAGCAGCCCCAGCAGGGAACAGCCCCAGCATTTT
TRBV19,TRBJ2-7,TRBD2,-,CASSRGEGYEQYF,TGTGCCAGTAGTAGAGGGGAGGGCTACGAGCAGTACTTC
TRBV5-1,TRBJ2-5,TRBD2,-,CASSSGTSGETQYF,TGCGCCAGCAGCTCCGGGACTAGCGGAGAGACCCAGTACTTC
TRBV6-5,TRBJ1-1,-,once,CASSTDSPNTEAFF,TGTGCCAGCAGTACCGACAGCCCGAACACTGAAGCTTTCTTT
TRBV7-8,TRBJ2-4,-,few,CASSQGLAKNIQYF,TGTGCCAGCAGCCAGGGGCTAGCCAAAAACATTCAGTACTTC
TRBV25-1,TRBJ2-7,-,-,CASRSTGSLSYEQYF,TGTGCCAGCAGATCAACAGGGTCCCTCTCCTACGAGCAGTACTTC
TRBV2,TRBJ1-2,TRBD1,-,CAGGTTGDYGYTF,TGTGCCGGAGGGACAACAGGGGACTATGGCTACACCTTC
TRBV5-4,TRBJ2-1,TRBD2,-,CASSLASGTYNEQFF,TGTGCCAGCAGCCTCGCTAGCGGGACTTACAATGAGCAGTTCTTC
TRBV7-2,TRBJ1-5,-,-,CASSLILGGTNQPQHF,TGTGCCAGCAGCTTAATCCTGGGGGGGACCAATCAGCCCCAGCATTTT
TRBV9,TRBJ2-1,TRBD2,-,CASSAGLAKYEQFF,TGTGCCAGCAGCGCAGGACTAGCAAAGTATGAGCAGTTCTTC
TRBV12-3/TRBV12-4,TRBJ2-7,-,-,CASSNPTRSEQYF,TGTGCCAGCAGTAACCCGACTAGATCCGAGCAGTACTTC
TRBV20-1,TRBJ2-5,-,-,CSASQAGYHQETQYF,TGCAGTGCTAGTCAGGCAGGATACCACCAAGAGACCCAGTACTTC
TRBV3-1/TRBV3-2,TRBJ1-1,-,few,CASSQTAYTEAFF,TGTGCCAGCAGCCAGACAGCTTACACTGAAGCTTTCTTT
TRBV19,TRBJ1-5,-,-,CASSIFGSGRQPQHF,TGTGCCAGTAGTATATTTGGGAGTGGTAGGCAGCCCCAGCATTTT
TRBV7-2,TRBJ2-1,-,-,CASSLVGGGNNEQFF,TGTGCCAGCAGCTTAGTGGGGGGTGGAAACAATGAGCAGTTCTTC
TRBV18,TRBJ2-3,TRBD2,-,CASSPPIAGGRDTQYF,TGTGCCAGCTCACCACCGATAGCGGGAGGACGGGATACGCAGTATTTT
TRBV19,TRBJ1-5,-,-,CASSYGSDSNQPQHF,TGTGCCAGCTCGTACGGGTCAGACAGCAATCAGCCCCAGCATTTT
TRBV24-1,TRBJ2-1,TRBD1,-,CATADRGHEQFF,TGTGCCACTGCCGACAGGGGGCATGAGCAGTTCTTC
TRBV2,TRBJ2-1,TRBD1,few,CASSEGQAYNEQFF,TGTGCCAGCAGTGAGGGACAGGCCTACAATGAGCAGTTCTTC
TRBV6-5,TRBJ2-7,-,-,CASSSRDKYEQYF,TGTGCCAGCAGTAGCCGGGACAAGTACGAGCAGTACTTC
TRBV6-5,TRBJ2-3,-,-,CASSGRQGTDTQYF,TGTGCCAGCTCTGGGCGTCAGGGAACAGATACGCAGTATTTT
TRBV6-5,TRBJ1-4,-,-,CASRANNEKLFF,TGTGCCAGCAGAGCAAATAATGAAAAACTGTTTTTT
TRBV10-1,TRBJ2-7,-,-,CASSESPAGSGYEQYF,TGCGCCAGCAGTGAGTCCCCGGCAGGATCGGGATACGAGCAGTACTTC
TRBV11-3,TRBJ2-1,-,-,CASSLYGRGKPNEQFF,TGTGCCAGCAGCTTGTACGGAAGGGGGAAACCCAATGAGCAGTTCTTC
TRBV6-4,TRBJ2-4,TRBD2,-,CASSEGEGNIQYF,TGTGCCAGCAGTGAGGGGGAGGGAAACATTCAGTACTTC
TRBV5-3,TRBJ2-7,TRBD2,-,CASPYLAGLPVYEQYF,TGTGCCAGTCCCTATTTGGCGGGACTACCGGTCTACGAGCAGTACTTC
TRBV6-1,TRBJ1-2,-,once,CASSDVPLAMRDGYTF,TGTGCCAGCAGTGATGTCCCCTTGGCCATGAGGGATGGCTACACCTTC
TRBV6-6,TRBJ2-7,TRBD2,-,CASSSSGTSGTYEQYF,TGTGCCAGCAGTTCTTCCGGGACTAGCGGGACCTACGAGCAGTACTTC
TRBV19,TRBJ2-7,-,-,CASSIGGNEQYF,TGTGCCAGTAGTATCGGGGGAAACGAGCAGTACTTC
TRBV19,TRBJ1-2,TRBD1,-,CASSKGQSYGYTF,TGTGCCAGTAGTAAGGGACAGTCCTATGGCTACACCTTC
TRBV4-1,TRBJ1-1,-,-,CASSQESVNTEAFF,TGCGCCAGCAGCCAAGAGAGCGTGAACACTGAAGCTTTCTTT
TRBV6-5,TRBJ1-5,-,-,CASRGEDYWPQPQHF,TGTGCCAGCAGAGGTGAAGACTATTGGCCTCAGCCCCAGCATTTT
TRBV29-1,TRBJ2-3,TRBD1,-,CSVVGQGAPDTQYF,TGCAGCGTTGTGGGACAGGGGGCGCCAGATACGCAGTATTTT
TRBV9,TRBJ2-1,TRBD1,-,CASSHHYGTGGFNEQFF,TGTGCCAGCAGCCATCACTACGGGACAGGGGGCTTCAATGAGCAGTTCTTC
TRBV12-5,TRBJ1-5,-,-,CASGPQSYQPQHF,TGTGCTAGTGGTCCACAGAGTTATCAGCCCCAGCATTTT
TRBV5-1,TRBJ1-2,-,-,CASSPGQIYGYTF,TGCGCCAGCAGCCCTGGACAGATCTATGGCTACACCTTC
TRBV21-1,TRBJ2-4,-,-,CASSRRDTQLAKNIQYF,TGTGCCAGCAGCCGCCGGGACACCCAACTAGCCAAAAACATTCAGTACTTC
TRBV4-1,TRBJ1-2,-,few,CASSRTGKGYGYTF,TGCGCCAGCAGTAGAACAGGGAAGGGGTATGGCTACACCTTC
TRBV6-5,TRBJ2-4,TRBD1,medium-sized,CASSSTGDIQYF,TGTGCCAGCAGTTCGACAGGGGACATTCAGTACTTC
TRBV6-6,TRBJ1-2,-,-,CASSPTRVYGYTF,TGTGCCAGCAGTCCCACGAGAGTCTATGGCTACACCTTC
TRBV6-5,TRBJ2-7,TRBD1,few,CASSYGDRANEQYF,TGTGCCAGCAGTTACGGGGACAGGGCGAACGAGCAGTACTTC
TRBV5-1,TRBJ2-7,TRBD1,-,CASSLGAGGAEQYF,TGCGCCAGCAGCTTGGGGGCAGGGGGCGCCGAGCAGTACTTC